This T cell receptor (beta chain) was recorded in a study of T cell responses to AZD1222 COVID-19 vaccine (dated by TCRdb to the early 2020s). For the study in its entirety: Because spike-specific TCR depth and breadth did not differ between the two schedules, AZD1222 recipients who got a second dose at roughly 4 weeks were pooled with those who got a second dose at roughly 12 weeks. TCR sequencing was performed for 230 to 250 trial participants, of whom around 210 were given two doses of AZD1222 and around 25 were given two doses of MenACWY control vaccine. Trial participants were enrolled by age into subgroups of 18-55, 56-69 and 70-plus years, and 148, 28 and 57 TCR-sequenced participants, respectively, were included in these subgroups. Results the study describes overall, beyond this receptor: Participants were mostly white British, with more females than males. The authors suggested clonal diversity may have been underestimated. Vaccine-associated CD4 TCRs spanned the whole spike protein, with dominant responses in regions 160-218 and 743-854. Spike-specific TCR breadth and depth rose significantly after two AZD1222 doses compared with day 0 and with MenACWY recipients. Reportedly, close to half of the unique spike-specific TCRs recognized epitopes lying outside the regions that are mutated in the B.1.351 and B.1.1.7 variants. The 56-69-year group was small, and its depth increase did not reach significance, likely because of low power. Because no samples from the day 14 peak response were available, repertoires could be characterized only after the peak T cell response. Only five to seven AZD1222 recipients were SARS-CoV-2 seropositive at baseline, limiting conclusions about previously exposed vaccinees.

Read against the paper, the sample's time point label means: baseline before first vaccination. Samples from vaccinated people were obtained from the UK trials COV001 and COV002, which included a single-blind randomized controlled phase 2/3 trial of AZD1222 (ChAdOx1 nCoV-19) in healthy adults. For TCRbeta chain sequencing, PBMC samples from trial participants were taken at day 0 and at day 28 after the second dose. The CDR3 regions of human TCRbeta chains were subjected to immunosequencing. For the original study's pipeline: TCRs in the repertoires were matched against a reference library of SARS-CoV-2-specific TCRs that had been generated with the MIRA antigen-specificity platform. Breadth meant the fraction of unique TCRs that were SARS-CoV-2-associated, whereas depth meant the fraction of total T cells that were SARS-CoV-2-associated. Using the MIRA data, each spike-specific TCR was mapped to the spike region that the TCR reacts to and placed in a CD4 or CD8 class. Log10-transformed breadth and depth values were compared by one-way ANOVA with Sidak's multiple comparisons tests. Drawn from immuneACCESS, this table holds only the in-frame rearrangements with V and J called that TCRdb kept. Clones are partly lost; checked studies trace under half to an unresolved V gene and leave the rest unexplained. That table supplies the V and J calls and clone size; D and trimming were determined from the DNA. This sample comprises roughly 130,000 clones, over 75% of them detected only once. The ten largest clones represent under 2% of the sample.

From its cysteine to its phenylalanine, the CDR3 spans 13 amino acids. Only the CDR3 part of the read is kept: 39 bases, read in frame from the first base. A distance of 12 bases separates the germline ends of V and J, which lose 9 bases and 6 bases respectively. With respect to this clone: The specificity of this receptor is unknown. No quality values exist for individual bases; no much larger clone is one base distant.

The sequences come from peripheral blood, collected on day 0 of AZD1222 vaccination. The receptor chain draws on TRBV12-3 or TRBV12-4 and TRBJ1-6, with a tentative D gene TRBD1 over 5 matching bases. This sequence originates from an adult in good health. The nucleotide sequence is TGTGCCAGTAGCCCGGGGGGTAATTCACCCCTCCACTTT. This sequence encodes CASSPGGNSPLHF.